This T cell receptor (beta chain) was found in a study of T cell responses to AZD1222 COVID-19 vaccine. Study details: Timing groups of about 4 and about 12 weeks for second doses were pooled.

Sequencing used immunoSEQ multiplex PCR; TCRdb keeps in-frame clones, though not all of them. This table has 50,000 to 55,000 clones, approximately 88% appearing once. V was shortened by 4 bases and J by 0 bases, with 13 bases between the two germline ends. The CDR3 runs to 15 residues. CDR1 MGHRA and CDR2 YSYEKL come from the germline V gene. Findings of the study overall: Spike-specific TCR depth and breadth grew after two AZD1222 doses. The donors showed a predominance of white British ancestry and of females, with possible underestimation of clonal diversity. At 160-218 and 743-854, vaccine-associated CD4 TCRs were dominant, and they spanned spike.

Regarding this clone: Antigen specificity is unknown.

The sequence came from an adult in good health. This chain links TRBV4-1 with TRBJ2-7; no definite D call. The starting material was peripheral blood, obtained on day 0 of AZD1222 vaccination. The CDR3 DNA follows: TGCGCCAGCAGCCCTCGAATCCTCAGCTCCTACGAGCAGTACTTC. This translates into CASSPRILSSYEQYF.